This TCR beta chain comes out of a study of metastatic and nonmetastatic thyroid tumors. Across the whole study: The authors compared repertoires across blood and tumor or nodule tissue from malignant and benign thyroid patients.

TCRdb re-called the PCR reads with MiXCR. This sample yields roughly 6,500 clones, of which more than 30% are seen a single time; less than 50% belongs to the top ten. All patients were untreated before thyroid surgery. V dropped 0 bases and J dropped 0 bases, with 9 bases sitting between them. Germline V lookup: CDR1 MNHNS, CDR2 SASEGT. CDR3 size: 15 residues. The receptor was isolated from a female donor with papillary thyroid cancer or a benign thyroid nodule (not recorded which). Some clones in this sample may be carry-over from other donors' samples. The sequenced sample consisted of tumor tissue. The V gene is TRBV6-1, the J gene TRBJ2-7; maybe TRBD1 (5 bases). The CDR3 DNA reads as TGTGCCAGCAGTGAAGCAGACAGCAGCTCCTACGAGCAGTACTTC. Translating gives CASSEADSSSYEQYF.